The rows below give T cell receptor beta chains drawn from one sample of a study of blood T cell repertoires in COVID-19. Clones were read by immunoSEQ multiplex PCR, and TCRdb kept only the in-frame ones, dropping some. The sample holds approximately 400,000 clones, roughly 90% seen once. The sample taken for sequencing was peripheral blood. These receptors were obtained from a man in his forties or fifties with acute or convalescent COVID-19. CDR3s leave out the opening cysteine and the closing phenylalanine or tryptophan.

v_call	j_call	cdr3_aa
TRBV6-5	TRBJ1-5	ASSYSTGSNQPQH
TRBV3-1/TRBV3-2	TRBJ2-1	ASSQDSRRVTTGFF
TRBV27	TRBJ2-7	ASSRRPGQSSYEQY
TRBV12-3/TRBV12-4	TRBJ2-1	ASGWTTYNEQF
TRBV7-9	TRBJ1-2	ASSGDNYGYT
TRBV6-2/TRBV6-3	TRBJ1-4	ASSSIGEGEKLF
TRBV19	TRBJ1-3	AAKTTGSGNTIY
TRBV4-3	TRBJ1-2	PSSQTKNRDGGGGYT
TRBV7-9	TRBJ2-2	ASSRTGITGELF
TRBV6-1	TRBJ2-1	ASSVRTQGPYNEQF
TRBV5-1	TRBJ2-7	ASSLAGGTYEQY
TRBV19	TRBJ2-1	ASSPAGGVIGEQF
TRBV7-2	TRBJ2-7	ASSSGSGDEQY
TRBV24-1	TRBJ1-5	ATSDTGTYQPQH
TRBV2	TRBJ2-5	ASFGVKETQY
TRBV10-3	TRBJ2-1	ATGGNEKGGEQF
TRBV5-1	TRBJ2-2	ASSLAGTSSNTGELF
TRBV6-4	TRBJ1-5	ASSDGSYSNQPQH
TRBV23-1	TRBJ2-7	ARDRGTYEQY
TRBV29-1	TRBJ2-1	SVDEAGVYNEQF
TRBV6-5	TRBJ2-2	ASGRTGYAGELF
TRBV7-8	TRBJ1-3	ASSPRGDGNTIY
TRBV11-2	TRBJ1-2	ASSSGLGYT
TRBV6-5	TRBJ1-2	ASSFGQGQGYT
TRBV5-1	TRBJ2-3	ASSVLQGSTDTQY
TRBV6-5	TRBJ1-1	ASSYSTGRNTEAF
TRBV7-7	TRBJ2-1	ASSANSGGDVSEQF
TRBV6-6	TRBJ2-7	ASGEFAGGYEQY
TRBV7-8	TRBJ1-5	ASSFLRSWGDQPQH
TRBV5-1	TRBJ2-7	ASQSSGVSYEQY
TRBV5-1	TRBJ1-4	ASRQTGGGEKLF
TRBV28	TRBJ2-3	ASSLNMAGWSDTQY
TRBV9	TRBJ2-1	ASSSRGSNEQF
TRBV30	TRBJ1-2	AWSSQRYRYEANYGYT
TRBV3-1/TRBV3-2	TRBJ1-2	ASSQDSVLRGNYGYT
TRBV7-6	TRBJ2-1	ASGMGGHNEQF
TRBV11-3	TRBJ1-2	ASSLGHNYGYT
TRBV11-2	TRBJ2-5	ASSRSGGWGQETQY
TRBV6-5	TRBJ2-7	ASSSGLAGEDEQY
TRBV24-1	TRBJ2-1	ATSSTSGRHEQF
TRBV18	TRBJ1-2	ASSPGPEGNDGYT
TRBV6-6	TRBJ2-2	ASSYPGGPTGELF
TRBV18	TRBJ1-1	ASSPQSGKNTEAF
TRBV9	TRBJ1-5	ASSLTGGTNQPQH
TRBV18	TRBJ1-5	ASSPGTGDSNQPQH
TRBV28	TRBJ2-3	ASSLGTGTGDTQY
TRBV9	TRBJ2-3	ASGGLAGGNTQY
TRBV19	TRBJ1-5	ASSMGQTGSAQH
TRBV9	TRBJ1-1	ASSGLRTGVNTEAF
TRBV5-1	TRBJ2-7	ASSTTGITYEQY
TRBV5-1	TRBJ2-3	ASSLPLREVLKEDTQY